This T cell receptor beta chain was sequenced for a study of CD8 T cells in Susac syndrome. Study-wide findings and caveats: TEMRA cells and active patients showed peak Susac CD8+ clonal expansion.

TEMRA cells were enriched by FACS, and CD4+ and CD8+ T cells were negatively isolated. Reverse transcription of 0.5 to 1 ug RNA was performed with random hexamers. Across 54 Vbeta and 13 Jbeta, immunoSEQ multiplex PCR amplified TCR beta CDR3. TCRdb itself ran the immunoSEQ multiplex PCR reads through MiXCR, one entry per CDR3 protein. The sample contains approximately 100,000 distinct CDR3 sequences, around 94% of which appear only once. Concerning this clonotype itself: Its antigen is unidentified.

Sequencing used CD8+ T cells from PBMCs. The source of this sequence is a human donor with Susac syndrome.

The CDR3 is CASSHRAGGTDTQYF. CDR3 DNA sequence: TGTGCCAGCAGTCATCGTGCGGGGGGGACAGATACGCAGTATTTT. The chain couples TRBV7-9 to TRBJ2-3, with 9 bases lining up with TRBD2. Trimming cost V 6 bases and J 3 bases; bases outside gene matches: 7. The CDR3 length is 15 residues. CDR1 and CDR2 (germline): SEHNR, FQNEAQ (reference sequence).